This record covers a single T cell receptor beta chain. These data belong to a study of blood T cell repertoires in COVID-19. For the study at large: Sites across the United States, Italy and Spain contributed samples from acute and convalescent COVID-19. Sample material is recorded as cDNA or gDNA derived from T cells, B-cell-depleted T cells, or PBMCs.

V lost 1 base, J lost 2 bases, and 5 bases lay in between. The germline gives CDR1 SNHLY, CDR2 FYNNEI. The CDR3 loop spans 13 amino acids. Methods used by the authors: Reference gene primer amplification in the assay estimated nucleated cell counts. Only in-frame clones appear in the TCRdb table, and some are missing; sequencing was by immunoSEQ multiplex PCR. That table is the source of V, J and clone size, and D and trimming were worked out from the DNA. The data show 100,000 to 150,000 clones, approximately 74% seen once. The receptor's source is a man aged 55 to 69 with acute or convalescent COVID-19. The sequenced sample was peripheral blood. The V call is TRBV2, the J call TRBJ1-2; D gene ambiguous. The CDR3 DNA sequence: TGTGCCAGCAGTGAAGACAAGAACTATGGCTACACCTTC. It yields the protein CASSEDKNYGYTF.